Each of the 12 T cell receptor beta chains below was sequenced from the same sample in a study of T cell changes during pregnancy in multiple sclerosis. The protocol was immunoSEQ multiplex PCR, while the TCRdb copy is restricted to in-frame clones and leaves out a portion. Of 45,000 to 70,000 clones listed, around 92% are singletons. The sequenced sample was CD4+ T cells from peripheral blood mononuclear cells, obtained after pregnancy. These receptors all come from a female donor with multiple sclerosis, enrolled in a pregnancy study.

V usage is TRBV18 and J usage is TRBJ1-1, with 9 bases fitting TRBD1. Per the germline V gene, CDR1 is KGHSH and CDR2 is LQKENI. CDR3 length: 17 amino acids. Trimming took 1 base from V and 1 from J; bases not matched to a gene: 7. CDR3 region: CASSPRGTGIGNTEAFF. The CDR3 region has the DNA TGTGCCAGCTCACCACGGGGGACAGGGATCGGGAACACTGAAGCTTTCTTT.

The J gene is TRBJ2-6, the V gene TRBV19, with TRBD1 matching 10 bases. V was clipped by 6 bases and J by 0 bases; unmatched bases: 5. Germline V gives CDR1 LNHDA, CDR2 SQIVND (reference sequence). The CDR3 spans 17 residues. The CDR3 protein is CASRPGQGTSGANVLTF. CDR3 nucleotides: TGTGCCAGTAGACCGGGACAGGGGACCTCTGGGGCCAACGTCCTGACTTTC. Filled out from reference TRBV19 and TRBJ2-6, the complete variable domain reads DGGITQSPKYLFRKEGQNVTLSCEQNLNHDAMYWYRQDPGQGLRLIYYSQIVNDFQKGDIAEGYSVSREKKESFPLTVTSAQKNPTAFYLCASRPGQGTSGANVLTFGAGSRLTVL.

The chain combines TRBV2 with TRBJ2-1, with 7 nucleotides matching TRBD2. Germline V gene data show CDR1 as SNHLY and CDR2 as FYNNEI. The CDR3 has 15 amino acids. Trimming removed 2 bases from V and 0 bases from J; junction bases left unmatched: 1. The CDR3 region has the DNA TGTGCCAGCAGTGAAAGCGGGGCCTCCTACAATGAGCAGTTCTTC. It yields the protein CASSESGASYNEQFF.

This chain links TRBV19 with TRBJ1-1, with 11 bases fitting TRBD1. CDR3 size: 15 residues. The germline V gene has CDR1 LNHDA and CDR2 SQIVND (reference sequence). Losses at the gene ends were 5 bases for V and 6 bases for J; bases not matched to a gene: 8. Here the CDR3 DNA reads TGTGCCAGTAGTGTGGACAGGGGGCCGAGCCCTGAAGCTTTCTTT. It is translated as CASSVDRGPSPEAFF.

V and J are TRBV6-1 and TRBJ1-2; 7 bases line up with TRBD1. V lost 5 bases and J lost 4; bases outside the gene matches: 4. There are 13 residues in the CDR3. CDR1 is MNHNS, CDR2 SASEGT, per germline. As DNA, the CDR3 is TGTGCCAGCAGTTTGACAGGGCCCTATGGCTACACCTTC. Translation gives CASSLTGPYGYTF.

The chain joins TRBV6-5 to TRBJ2-2; the match to TRBD2 covers 9 bases. Germline trimming cut 2 bases from V and 7 bases from J; bases unmatched to any gene: 8. The CDR3 has 16 residues. Germline V lookup: CDR1 MNHEY, CDR2 SVGAGI. The CDR3 nucleotides read TGTGCCAGCAGTTACGTCGCGGGGGGGCTGGGCGGGGAGCTGTTTTTT. Protein: CASSYVAGGLGGELFF.

The chain links TRBV4-2 to TRBJ2-2, with 10 bases lining up with TRBD1. V trimming: 7 bases; J trimming: 5 bases; junction bases outside the gene matches: 10. From germline, CDR1 is LGHNA and CDR2 YNFKEQ. The CDR3 runs to 16 residues. In DNA form, the CDR3 reads TGTGCCAGCACAAAGAGGGGGACAGGGGAGACCGGGGAGCTGTTTTTT. Protein sequence: CASTKRGTGETGELFF.

The genes are TRBV7-2 and TRBJ1-6; possible D gene TRBD1, 6 bases. In germline, CDR1 is SGHTA, CDR2 FQGNSA. The V end lost 2 bases, the J end lost 7 bases, and 9 bases lay between the germline ends. This CDR3 is built from 14 residues. CDR3 region: CASSLYRENSPLHF. The CDR3 region has the DNA TGTGCCAGCAGCTTATACAGGGAGAATTCACCCCTCCACTTT.

V is TRBV7-2 and J is TRBJ1-5; D remains unclear. The CDR3 is 15 residues long. V was shortened by 3 bases and J by 0 bases, with 9 bases between the two germline ends. CDR1 is SGHTA, CDR2 FQGNSA, per germline. CDR3 sequence reads: CASSLAEYSNQPQHF. The CDR3, as DNA: TGTGCCAGCAGCTTGGCAGAATATAGCAATCAGCCCCAGCATTTT.

This chain connects TRBV6-1 to TRBJ2-7, with 7 bases fitting TRBD1. With V trimmed by 6 bases and J by 2 bases, 10 bases remained unmatched. This CDR3 region has 15 residues. Germline CDR1 reads MNHNS; CDR2 reads SASEGT. CDR3 DNA: TGTGCCAGCAGGAACCCTGGGACAGCTACCTACGAGCAGTACTTC. This translates into CASRNPGTATYEQYF.

The gene calls are TRBV12-2 and TRBJ2-3; whether TRBD2, the table's D call, matches the DNA was not checked. TRBV12-2 represents a pseudogene. The CDR3 length is 18 residues. The CDR3 spells CASRCPGLAGGRSDTQYF. In nucleotides, the CDR3 is TGTGCAAGTCGGTGCCCGGGACTAGCGGGGGGGCGGTCAGATACGCAGTATTTT.

V is TRBV12-5 and J is TRBJ2-7, with D unclear. V was clipped by 0 bases and J by 5 bases, with 5 bases between them. The length of the CDR3 is 12 residues. The V gene's germline CDR1 is LGHNT and CDR2 FRNRAP. The CDR3 coding sequence is TGTGCTAGTGGTTTGGTTGTCAACGAGCAGTACTTC. It is translated as CASGLVVNEQYF. Using reference TRBV12-5 and TRBJ2-7 for the parts outside the CDR3, the full variable domain is DARVTQTPRHKVTEMGQEVTMRCQPILGHNTVFWYRQTMMQGLELLAYFRNRAPLDDSGMPKDRFSAEMPDATLATLKIQPSEPRDSAVYFCASGLVVNEQYFGPGTRLTVT.